A single sample is the source of the 3 T cell receptor beta chains below, sequenced in a study of control samples from healthy donors and cancer patients. The assay was immunoSEQ multiplex PCR, and TCRdb's table has in-frame clones only and misses some. This table holds 110,000 to 150,000 clones, 75% to 90% found once. The specimen sequenced was blood. The receptors shown here come from a man aged 25-45 years in good health.

For this clone: This CDR3 is also generated by other DNA sequences in the sample. The genes are TRBV7-2 and TRBJ2-1; D call uncertain. There are 15 residues in the CDR3. Trimming took off 1 base at V and 6 bases at J, with 13 bases between the two ends. CDR1 and CDR2 (germline): SGHTA, FQGNSA. CDR3 region: CASSLVPQPGNEQFF. The CDR3 bases are TGTGCCAGCAGCTTAGTTCCCCAGCCGGGCAATGAGCAGTTCTTC.

V usage is TRBV19 and J usage is TRBJ2-1; 9 bases are shared with TRBD2. Germline V gene data show CDR1 as LNHDA and CDR2 as SQIVND (reference sequence). The CDR3 has 15 amino acids. The V and J ends lost 2 bases and 4 bases, in that order; junction bases with no gene match: 3. The chain's CDR3 is CASSISSGAYNEQFF. Written as DNA, the CDR3 is TGTGCCAGTAGTATATCTAGCGGGGCATACAATGAGCAGTTCTTC.

This chain uses TRBV28 with TRBJ1-6; no clear D. There are 15 residues in the CDR3. V lost 6 bases, J lost 0 bases, and 9 bases lay in between. Germline CDR1 is MDHEN and CDR2 is SYDVKM. CDR3 coding DNA: TGTGCCAGCAGCCCTGGTGACTCCTATAATTCACCCCTCCACTTT. Its translation: CASSPGDSYNSPLHF. Supplemented by reference TRBV28 and TRBJ1-6, the full variable domain reads DVKVTQSSRYLVKRTGEKVFLECVQDMDHENMFWYRQDPGLGLRLIYFSYDVKMKEKGDIPEGYSVSREKKERFSLILESASTNQTSMYLCASSPGDSYNSPLHFGNGTRLTVT.